This T cell receptor (beta chain) originates from a study of prognosis after radiotherapy for stage I lung cancer. About the research overall: The patients comprised approximately twelve men and several women, spanning ages roughly 53 to 85 and having a median of about 70 years.

Whole-study findings and limits: Between patients with and without metastases, TRBV and TRBJ gene usage reportedly differed.

The CDR3 loop spans 14 amino acids. Losses at the gene ends were 4 bases for V and 9 bases for J; bases not matched to a gene: 9. Germline CDR1 is DFQATT and CDR2 is SNEGSKA (reference sequence). From genomic DNA, TCR beta CDR3 was amplified by two-round multiplex PCR. Primers (each specific to one TRBV or TRBJ gene) were used in first-round PCR. Second-round PCR relied on universal primers. MiXCR, applied by TCRdb to the multiplex PCR reads, yields one record per CDR3 protein. The sample includes about 12,000 distinct CDR3 sequences, roughly a third of them seen just once. CT and PET/CT found no node involvement in any patient, and none had received chemotherapy or radiotherapy before or had other malignancies. This clonotype was picked up a small number of times. Antigen: not known.

The TCR comes from a donor over 45 with non-small cell lung cancer. J is TRBJ2-1 and V is TRBV20-1; 10 nucleotides match TRBD2. This specimen consisted of PBMCs, obtained before or after stereotactic body radiation therapy (not recorded which). Written as DNA, the CDR3 is TGCAGTGCTATTGAACTAGCGGGATGGGTTGAGCAGTTCTTC. Translation gives CSAIELAGWVEQFF.